The clone carrying this T cell receptor (beta chain) has only a few counts. The data stem from a study of blood T cells in healthy people across ages. Primed by a sample-barcoded 5' primer and a J-beta primer mix, a second PCR proceeded for about 6 to 12 cycles. MiXCR was run by TCRdb on the 5' RACE reads, yielding one entry per CDR3 protein. This sample carries around 820,000 distinct CDR3 sequences, roughly 25% of them seen once, and the ten largest clones take more than 3%. The germline V gene encodes CDR1 DFQATT and CDR2 SNEGSKA (reference sequence). The CDR3 is made up of 14 amino acids. The J segment lost 7 bases and the V segment lost 0 bases, leaving 6 bases of the junction unmatched. These sequences were also reported in another study, on T cells of mothers and their children. That paper states: The people who donated were a few healthy Caucasian mothers and their six children. Overlap measured in related mother-child pairs was slightly, non-significantly higher than in unrelated pairs.

The TCR was taken from a boy under 18 in good health. The chain joins TRBV20-1 to TRBJ1-2; TRBD1 agrees at 9 bases. Sequencing input: blood. The DNA for the CDR3 is TGCAGTGCTAGAGAAACAGGGGGCGGCCGTGGCTACACCTTC. Its protein product is CSARETGGGRGYTF.